This entry features one T cell receptor beta chain sequence. Antigen specificity is unknown. About 2 micrograms of genomic DNA, which was extracted from cryopreserved PBMCs, served as the material used for the TCR beta libraries. TCRdb's table, derived via immunoSEQ multiplex PCR, lists solely in-frame clones and lacks some. The repertoire holds 73,000 or so clones, with around 68% as singletons. This sample is drawn from a study of cytotoxic CD8 clonotypes in ibrutinib-treated CLL. The study's findings and limits: Public clonotypes, an uncommon group, contracted or remained stable on treatment.

Trimming took 0 bases from V and 4 from J, leaving 8 bases between them. Looked up from germline, CDR1 is SGHNT and CDR2 is YYREEE (reference sequence). The CDR3 totals 14 residues. The input for sequencing was PBMCs, taken after 12 months of ibrutinib treatment. This sequence originates from a human donor with chronic lymphocytic leukemia. The chain joins TRBV5-4 to TRBJ1-5; perhaps TRBD1 as D (5 bases). The chain's CDR3 is CASSLGGPNQPQHF. The CDR3 bases are TGTGCCAGCAGCTTGGGGGGCCCAAATCAGCCCCAGCATTTT.